This T cell receptor beta chain derives from a study of neurological immune-mediated disorders. One entry per CDR3 protein results from TCRdb running MiXCR on the 5' RACE reads. Among 50,000 to 80,000 distinct CDR3 sequences, less than 5.5% were seen once, and the ten largest hold 6.9%. Trimming removed 6 bases at V and 5 bases at J, with 14 bases between. This CDR3 has 13 residues. Looked up from germline, CDR1 is KGHSH and CDR2 is LQKENI. This clonotype was picked up many times. Material for sequencing was PBMCs. The sequence came from a man aged 25 to 40 with multiple sclerosis. The chain carries TRBV18 and TRBJ2-7; D is undetermined. The CDR3 region is CASSRPDGHEQYF. The CDR3 region has the DNA TGTGCCAGCTCGAGACCCGATGGGCACGAGCAGTACTTC. Full variable domain (remainder filled in from reference TRBV18 and TRBJ2-7): NAGVMQNPRHLVRRRGQEARLRCSPMKGHSHVYWYRQLPEEGLKFMVYLQKENIIDESGMPKERFSAEFPKEGPSILRIQQVVRGDSAAYFCASSRPDGHEQYFGPGTRLTVT.